Detailed here is one TCR beta chain. V lost 4 bases to trimming and J lost 6 bases, with 6 bases between them. Germline V lookup: CDR1 SGDLS, CDR2 YYNGEE. The CDR3 sequence is 11 residues long. Sequenced by immunoSEQ multiplex PCR; TCRdb stores in-frame clones only, minus some. The data hold about 150,000 clones, with more than 85% observed a single time. The source of the sample is a study of blood T cell repertoires in COVID-19. Whole-study context: The study drew acute and convalescent COVID-19 samples from the United States, Italy and Spain.

Ages ranged from about 18 to 100 years, with residence in 24 US areas. In Cohort 3, a recovered donor had either two negative PCRs, clearance, or symptom resolution. This TCR derives from a woman aged 50 to 60 who had recovered from COVID-19. The gene calls are TRBV9 and TRBJ2-3; the D is unclear. The sample consisted of PBMCs or T cells enriched from blood (not recorded which). CDR3 amino acids: CASSSSDTQYF. In DNA form, the CDR3 reads TGTGCCAGCAGCAGCTCGGATACGCAGTATTTT.